This entry features one T cell receptor beta chain sequence. This clonotype came up a few times. The target of this receptor is not known. The sample holds no much larger clone one base away, and base qualities are not on file. This record comes from a study of CD4 and CD8 cells across lung adenocarcinoma regions (dated by TCRdb to 2016 to 2019). The study in broad terms: The study examined intratumor heterogeneity of the T cell receptor repertoire by comparing tumor centers with tumor margins.

The donors were patients who had localized lung adenocarcinoma, which is a subtype of non-small cell lung cancer. Samples were obtained from the margins of localized lung adenocarcinomas. For TCR repertoire analysis, CD4+ T cells from tumor tissue were profiled apart from CD8+ T cells. The CDR3 goes from the cysteine to the phenylalanine over 15 residues. The DNA shown is the 45-base CDR3, in frame from base 1. CDR1 and CDR2, per the germline V gene, are MNHNS and SASEGT. Receptor amplification or capture employed PCR. The reads were generated on a HiSeq X Ten. TCRdb ran its own pipeline on the public reads, namely fastp trimming at Q25 and MiXCR clone calling, and kept in-frame beta chains. Rows with one shared CDR3 protein collapse into an entry with the most common genes and DNA. Recorded for this sample are more than 4,000 distinct CDR3 sequences; about 45% of them occurred a single time. The leading ten clones occupy 14% of the sample.

The rearrangement combines TRBV6-1 with TRBJ2-1, and TRBD2 aligns with 10 junction nucleotides. The J call is in doubt because the DNA end fits TRBJ2-7 better. Sequenced sample: CD4+ T cells from the margin of a lung tumor. The label giving this sample's cell subset or site can be read as: tumor margin region. This clonotype originated in a female donor with lung adenocarcinoma. The CD4 and CD8 labels of this study may be unreliable. The DNA sequence is as follows: TGTGCCAGCAGTGGGCTAGCGGGAGATGTTGATGAGCAGTACTTC. It translates as CASSGLAGDVDEQYF.